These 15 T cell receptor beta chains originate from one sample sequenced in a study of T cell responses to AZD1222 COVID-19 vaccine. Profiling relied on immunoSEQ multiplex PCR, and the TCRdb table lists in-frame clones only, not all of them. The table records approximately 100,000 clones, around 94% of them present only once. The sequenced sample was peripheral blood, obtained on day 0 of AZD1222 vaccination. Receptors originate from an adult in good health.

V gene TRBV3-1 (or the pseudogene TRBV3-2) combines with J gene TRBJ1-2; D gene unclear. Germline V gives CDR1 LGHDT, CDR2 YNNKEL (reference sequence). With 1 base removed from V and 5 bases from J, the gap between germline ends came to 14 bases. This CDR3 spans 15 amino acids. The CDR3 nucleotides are TGTGCCAGCAGCCAAGCTAGTCTGGCGGAATATGGCTACACCTTC. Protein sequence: CASSQASLAEYGYTF.

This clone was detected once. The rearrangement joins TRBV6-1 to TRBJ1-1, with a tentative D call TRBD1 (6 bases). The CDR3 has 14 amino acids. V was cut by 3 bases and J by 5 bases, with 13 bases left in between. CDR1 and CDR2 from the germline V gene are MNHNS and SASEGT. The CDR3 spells CASSEGAWATEAFF. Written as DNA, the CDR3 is TGTGCCAGCAGTGAGGGGGCGTGGGCTACTGAAGCTTTCTTT.

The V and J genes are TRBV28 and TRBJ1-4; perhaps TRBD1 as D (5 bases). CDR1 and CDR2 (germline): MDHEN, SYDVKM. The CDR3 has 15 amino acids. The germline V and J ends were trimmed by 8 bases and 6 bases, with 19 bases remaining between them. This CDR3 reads CASSGGFSSYEKLFF. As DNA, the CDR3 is TGTGCCAGCTCCGGGGGTTTTAGCTCTTATGAAAAACTGTTTTTT.

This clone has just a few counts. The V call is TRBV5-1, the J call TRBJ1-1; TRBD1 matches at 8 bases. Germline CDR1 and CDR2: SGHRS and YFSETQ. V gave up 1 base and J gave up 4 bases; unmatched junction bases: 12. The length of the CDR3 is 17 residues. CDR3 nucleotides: TGCGCCAGCAGCTTGAAGCCGTTAGGACAGGGAGCCACTGAAGCTTTCTTT. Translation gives CASSLKPLGQGATEAFF.

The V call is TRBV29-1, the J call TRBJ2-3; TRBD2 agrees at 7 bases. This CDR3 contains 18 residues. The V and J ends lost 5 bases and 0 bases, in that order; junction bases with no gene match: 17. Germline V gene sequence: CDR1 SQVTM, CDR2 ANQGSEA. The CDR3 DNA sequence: TGCAGCGTTTCTGAGAGAGCGGGAATACCATATAGCACAGATACGCAGTATTTT. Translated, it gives CSVSERAGIPYSTDTQYF.

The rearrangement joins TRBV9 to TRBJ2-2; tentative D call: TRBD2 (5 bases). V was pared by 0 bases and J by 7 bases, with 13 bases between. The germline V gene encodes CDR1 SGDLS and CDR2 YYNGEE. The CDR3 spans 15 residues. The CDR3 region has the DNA TGTGCCAGCAGCGTAGATCCCGATGGAGGCGGGGAGCTGTTTTTT. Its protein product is CASSVDPDGGGELFF.

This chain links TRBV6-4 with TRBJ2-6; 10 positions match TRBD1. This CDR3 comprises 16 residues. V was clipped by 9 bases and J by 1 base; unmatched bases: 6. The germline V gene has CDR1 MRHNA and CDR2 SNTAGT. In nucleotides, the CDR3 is TGTGCCAGTTCCGGGACAGGGGAGTCTGGGGCCAACGTCCTGACTTTC. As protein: CASSGTGESGANVLTF.

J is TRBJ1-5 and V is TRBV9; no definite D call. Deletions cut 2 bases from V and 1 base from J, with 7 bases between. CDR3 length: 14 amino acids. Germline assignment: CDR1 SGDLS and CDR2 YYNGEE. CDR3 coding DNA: TGTGCCAGCAGCGTCGAGGGAAGCAATCAGCCCCAGCATTTT. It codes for CASSVEGSNQPQHF.

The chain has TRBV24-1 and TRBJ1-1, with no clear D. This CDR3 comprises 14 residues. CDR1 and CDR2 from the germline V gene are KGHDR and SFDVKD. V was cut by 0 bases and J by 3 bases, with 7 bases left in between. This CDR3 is CATSDLVKDTEAFF. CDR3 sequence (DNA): TGTGCCACCAGTGATTTGGTTAAGGACACTGAAGCTTTCTTT.

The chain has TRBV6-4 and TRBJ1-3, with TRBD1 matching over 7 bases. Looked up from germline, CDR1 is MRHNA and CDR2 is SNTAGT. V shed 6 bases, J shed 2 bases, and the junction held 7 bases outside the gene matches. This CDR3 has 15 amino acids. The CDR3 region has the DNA TGTGCCAGCAGCGAGGGGGCGATCCCTGGAAACACCATATATTTT. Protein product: CASSEGAIPGNTIYF.

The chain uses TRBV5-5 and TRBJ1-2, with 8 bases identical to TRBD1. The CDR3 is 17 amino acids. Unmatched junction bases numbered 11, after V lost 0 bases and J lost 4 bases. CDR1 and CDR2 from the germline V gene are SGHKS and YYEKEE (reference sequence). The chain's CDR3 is CASSLAPTSGGAYGYTF. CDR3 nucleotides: TGTGCCAGCAGCTTGGCCCCTACGTCAGGGGGCGCCTATGGCTACACCTTC.

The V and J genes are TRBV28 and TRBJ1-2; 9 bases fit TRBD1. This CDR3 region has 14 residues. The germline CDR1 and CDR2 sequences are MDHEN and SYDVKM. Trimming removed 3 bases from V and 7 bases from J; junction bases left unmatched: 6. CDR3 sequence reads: CASSLVQGAGGYTF. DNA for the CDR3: TGTGCCAGCAGTTTGGTACAGGGGGCCGGTGGCTACACCTTC.

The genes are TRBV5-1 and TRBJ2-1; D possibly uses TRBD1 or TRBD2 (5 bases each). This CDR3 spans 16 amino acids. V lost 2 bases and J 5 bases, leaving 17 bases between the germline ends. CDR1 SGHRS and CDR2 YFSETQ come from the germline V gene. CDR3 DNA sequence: TGCGCCAGCAGCTTAAACGAGGGCAGGGCGAACAATGAGCAGTTCTTC. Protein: CASSLNEGRANNEQFF.

CDR3 sequence (DNA): TGTGCCTGGAGTGACGGGAGGCGCACCGGGGAGCTGTTTTTT. As protein: CAWSDGRRTGELFF. V and J are TRBV30 and TRBJ2-2; the match to TRBD2 covers 7 bases. CDR3 length: 14 residues. Looked up from germline, CDR1 is GTSNPN and CDR2 is SVGIG (reference sequence). After removal of 1 base from V and 4 bases from J, the junction contained 3 bases not matched to a gene.

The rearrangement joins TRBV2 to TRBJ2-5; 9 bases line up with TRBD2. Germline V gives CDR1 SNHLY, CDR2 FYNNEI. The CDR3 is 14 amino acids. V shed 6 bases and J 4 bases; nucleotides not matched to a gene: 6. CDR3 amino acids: CASSPPTSGETQYF. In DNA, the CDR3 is TGTGCCAGCAGCCCCCCGACTAGCGGAGAGACCCAGTACTTC.